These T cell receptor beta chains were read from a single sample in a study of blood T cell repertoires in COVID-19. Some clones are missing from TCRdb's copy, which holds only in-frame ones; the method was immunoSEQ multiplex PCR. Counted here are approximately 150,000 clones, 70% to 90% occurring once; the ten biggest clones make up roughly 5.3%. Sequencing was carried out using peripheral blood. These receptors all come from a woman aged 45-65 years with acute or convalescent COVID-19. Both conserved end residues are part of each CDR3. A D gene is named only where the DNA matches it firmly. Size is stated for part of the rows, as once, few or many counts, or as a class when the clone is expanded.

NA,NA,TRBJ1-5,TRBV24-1,CATSDPREAFNQPQHF,TGTGCCACCAGTGACCCGCGAGAGGCCTTCAATCAGCCCCAGCATTTT
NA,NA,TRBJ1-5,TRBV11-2,CASSLEGTLNNQPQHF,TGTGCCAGCAGCTTAGAGGGGACTCTGAACAATCAGCCCCAGCATTTT
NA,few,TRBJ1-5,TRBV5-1,CASSFGPGGTNQPQHF,TGCGCCAGCAGCTTCGGCCCGGGTGGAACCAATCAGCCCCAGCATTTT
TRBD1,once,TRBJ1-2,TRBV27,CASRPQGAVGYTF,TGTGCCAGCAGACCCCAGGGGGCCGTGGGCTACACCTTC
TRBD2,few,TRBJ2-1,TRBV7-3,CASSLFGGGRGEQFF,TGTGCCAGCAGCTTGTTCGGCGGGGGAAGGGGTGAGCAGTTCTTC
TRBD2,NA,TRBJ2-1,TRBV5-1,CASSWDPGLAFEQFF,TGCGCCAGCAGCTGGGACCCGGGACTAGCTTTTGAGCAGTTCTTC
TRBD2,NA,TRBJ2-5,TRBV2,CASQRGAQETQYF,TGTGCCAGCCAGCGGGGGGCACAAGAGACCCAGTACTTC
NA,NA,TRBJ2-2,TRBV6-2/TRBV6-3,CASSYGGLPGELFF,TGTGCCAGCAGTTACGGAGGGCTCCCCGGGGAGCTGTTTTTT
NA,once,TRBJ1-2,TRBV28,CASSTGGSNYGYTF,TGTGCCAGCAGTACGGGGGGATCTAACTATGGCTACACCTTC
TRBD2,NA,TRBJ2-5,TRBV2,CASLRGQAGGRRETQYF,TGTGCCAGCCTCCGGGGGCAAGCGGGGGGGCGTCGGGAGACCCAGTACTTC